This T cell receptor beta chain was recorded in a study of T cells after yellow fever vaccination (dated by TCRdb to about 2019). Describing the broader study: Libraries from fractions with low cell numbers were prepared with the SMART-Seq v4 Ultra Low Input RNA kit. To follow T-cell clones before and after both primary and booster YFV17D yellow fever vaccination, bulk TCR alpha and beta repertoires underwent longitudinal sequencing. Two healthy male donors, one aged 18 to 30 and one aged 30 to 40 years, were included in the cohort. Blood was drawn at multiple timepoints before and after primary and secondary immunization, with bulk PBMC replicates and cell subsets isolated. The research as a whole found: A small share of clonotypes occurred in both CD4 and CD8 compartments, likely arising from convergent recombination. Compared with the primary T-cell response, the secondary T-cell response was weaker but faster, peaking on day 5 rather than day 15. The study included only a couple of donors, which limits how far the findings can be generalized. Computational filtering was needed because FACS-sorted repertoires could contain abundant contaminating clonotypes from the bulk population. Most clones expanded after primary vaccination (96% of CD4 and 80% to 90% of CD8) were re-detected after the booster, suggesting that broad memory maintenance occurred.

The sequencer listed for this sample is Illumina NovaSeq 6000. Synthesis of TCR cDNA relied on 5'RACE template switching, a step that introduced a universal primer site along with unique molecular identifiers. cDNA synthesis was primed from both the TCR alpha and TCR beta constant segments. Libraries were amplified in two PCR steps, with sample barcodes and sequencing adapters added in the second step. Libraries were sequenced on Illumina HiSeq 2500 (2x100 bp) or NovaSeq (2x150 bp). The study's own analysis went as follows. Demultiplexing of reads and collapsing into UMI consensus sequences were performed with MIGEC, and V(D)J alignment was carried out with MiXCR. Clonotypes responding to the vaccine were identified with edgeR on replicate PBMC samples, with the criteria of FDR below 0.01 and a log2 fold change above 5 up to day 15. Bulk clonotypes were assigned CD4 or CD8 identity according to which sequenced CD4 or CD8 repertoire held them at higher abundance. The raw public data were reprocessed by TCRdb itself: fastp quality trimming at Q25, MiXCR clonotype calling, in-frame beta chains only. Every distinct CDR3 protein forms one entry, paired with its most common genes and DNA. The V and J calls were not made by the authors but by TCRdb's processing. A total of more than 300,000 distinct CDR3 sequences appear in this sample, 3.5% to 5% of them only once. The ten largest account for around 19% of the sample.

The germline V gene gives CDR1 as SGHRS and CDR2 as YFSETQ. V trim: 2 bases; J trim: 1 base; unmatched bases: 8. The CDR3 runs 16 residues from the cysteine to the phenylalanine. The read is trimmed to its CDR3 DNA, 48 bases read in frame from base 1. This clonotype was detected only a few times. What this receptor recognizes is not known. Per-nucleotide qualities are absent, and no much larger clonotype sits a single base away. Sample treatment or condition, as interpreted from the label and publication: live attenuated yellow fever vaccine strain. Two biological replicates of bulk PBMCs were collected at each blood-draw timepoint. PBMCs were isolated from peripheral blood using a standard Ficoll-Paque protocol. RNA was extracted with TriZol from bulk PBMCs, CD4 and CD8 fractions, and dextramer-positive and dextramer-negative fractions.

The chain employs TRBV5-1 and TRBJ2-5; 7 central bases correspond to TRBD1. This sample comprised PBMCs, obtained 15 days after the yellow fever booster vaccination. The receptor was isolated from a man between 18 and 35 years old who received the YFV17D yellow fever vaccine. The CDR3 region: CASSFPRDSFQETQYF. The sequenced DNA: TGCGCCAGCAGCTTCCCCCGGGACAGCTTCCAAGAGACCCAGTACTTC.